These 27 T cell receptor beta chains share one sample of origin, sequenced in a study of identical twins. TCRdb used MiXCR to reprocess the 5' RACE reads, holding one entry per CDR3 protein. The sample has a few hundred thousand distinct CDR3 sequences; 20% to 25% are singletons. The same sample was also studied in work on T cells expressing NK-cell markers.

Sequenced sample: CD4+ T cells sorted from blood. The receptors shown here come from a woman aged 18-29 years in good health.

V gene TRBV20-1 combines with J gene TRBJ2-5; 7 bases agree with TRBD2. Germline V gene data show CDR1 as DFQATT and CDR2 as SNEGSKA (reference sequence). The CDR3 extends over 15 amino acids. The V segment lost 5 bases and the J segment 5 bases; nucleotides outside the gene matches: 14. This CDR3 reads CSAPEIRREGETQYF. CDR3 bases: TGCAGTGCTCCTGAGATTCGTAGGGAGGGGGAGACCCAGTACTTC.

The chain is built from TRBV7-2 and TRBJ2-3; 12 nucleotides line up with TRBD2. The ends lost 8 bases at V and 4 bases at J; junction bases unmatched: 10. Germline V gene lookup returns CDR1 SGHTA and CDR2 FQGNSA. CDR3 length: 16 amino acids. The CDR3 is CASGSTSGRGSDTQYF. The CDR3 DNA follows: TGTGCCAGCGGTTCGACTAGCGGGAGAGGGTCAGATACGCAGTATTTT.

The rearrangement uses TRBV24-1 and TRBJ2-1; D unclear. CDR3 length equals 11 residues. Between the trimmed V and J ends, which lost 9 bases and 4 bases, there was a span of 6 bases. The V gene's germline CDR1 is KGHDR and CDR2 SFDVKD. CDR3 sequence: CATGAYNEQFF. The DNA for the CDR3 is TGTGCCACCGGAGCATACAATGAGCAGTTCTTC.

The chain couples TRBV20-1 to TRBJ2-1, with 11 nucleotides matching TRBD1. V shed 4 bases and J 7 bases; nucleotides not matched to a gene: 9. Germline V gives CDR1 DFQATT, CDR2 SNEGSKA (reference sequence). CDR3 length: 15 residues. The CDR3 region is CSATPRDRGRNEQFF. In DNA form, the CDR3 reads TGCAGTGCTACCCCCCGGGACAGGGGGAGGAATGAGCAGTTCTTC.

A single count supports this clonotype. The gene calls are TRBV20-1 and TRBJ2-5; perhaps TRBD1 as D (5 bases). CDR1 is DFQATT, CDR2 SNEGSKA, per germline (reference sequence). Trimming removed 3 bases at V and 5 bases at J, with 13 bases between. This CDR3 comprises 13 residues. DNA for the CDR3: TGCAGTGCTAGGGAGCAGGGTCGGGAGACCCAGTACTTC. Protein product: CSAREQGRETQYF.

The J gene is TRBJ2-7, the V gene TRBV20-1; perhaps TRBD1 as D (6 bases). CDR3 size: 17 residues. Between the trimmed V and J ends, which lost 3 bases and 0 bases, there was a span of 21 bases. Germline CDR1 DFQATT, CDR2 SNEGSKA (reference sequence). CDR3 loop: CSASIRVGGPSSYEQYF. The DNA of the CDR3 is TGCAGTGCTAGTATTCGGGTTGGGGGCCCAAGCTCCTACGAGCAGTACTTC.

This clonotype was seen a handful of times. The chain employs TRBV6-1 and TRBJ1-2; 8 bases fit TRBD1. Germline loops: CDR1 MNHNS, CDR2 SASEGT. J was trimmed by 5 bases and V by 6 bases; bases with no gene match: 5. This CDR3 has 13 amino acids. The CDR3 is CASSQGAGYGYTF. CDR3 sequence (DNA): TGTGCCAGCAGCCAGGGGGCAGGGTATGGCTACACCTTC.

This clonotype was seen a handful of times. The genes are TRBV2 and TRBJ2-1; D is unresolved. Germline V gene lookup returns CDR1 SNHLY and CDR2 FYNNEI. CDR3 size: 13 residues. The V and J ends lost 8 bases and 7 bases respectively, with 15 bases between them. In DNA form, the CDR3 reads TGTGCCAGCGACGGCCCCTCCAAGAATGAGCAGTTCTTC. Amino acids: CASDGPSKNEQFF. The entire variable domain, with the rest obtained from reference TRBV2 and TRBJ2-1, is as follows: EPEVTQTPSHQVTQMGQEVILRCVPISNHLYFYWYRQILGQKVEFLVSFYNNEISEKSEIFDDQFSVERPDGSNFTLKIRSTKLEDSAMYFCASDGPSKNEQFFGPGTRLTVL.

The chain has TRBV2 and TRBJ2-7, with 8 bases that match TRBD1. This CDR3 region has 14 residues. The germline gives CDR1 SNHLY, CDR2 FYNNEI. Trimming took 4 bases from V and 5 from J; bases not matched to a gene: 7. This CDR3 is CASSALTGADEQYF. The CDR3 bases are TGTGCCAGCAGTGCCCTGACAGGGGCCGACGAGCAGTACTTC.

This chain joins TRBV6-1 and TRBJ2-3; 7 bases fit TRBD1. The V and J ends lost 6 bases and 5 bases, in that order; junction bases with no gene match: 8. Germline CDR1 is MNHNS and CDR2 is SASEGT. The CDR3 contains 14 residues. CDR3 nucleotide sequence: TGTGCCAGCAGCCCCGACAGGGCGAGAGATACGCAGTATTTT. It is translated as CASSPDRARDTQYF.

This clonotype has just a few counts. This chain uses TRBV20-1 with TRBJ1-1; D uncertain. Germline V CDR1 and CDR2: DFQATT, SNEGSKA (reference sequence). Trimming stripped 6 bases from V and 1 base from J, with 12 bases between. The CDR3 loop spans 13 amino acids. The CDR3 region is CSALRRENTEAFF. CDR3 nucleotides: TGCAGTGCCCTCAGACGAGAGAACACTGAAGCTTTCTTT.

The CDR3 sequence: CSVASGAEQYF. The CDR3 bases are TGCAGCGTTGCCTCGGGAGCTGAGCAGTACTTC. J is TRBJ2-7 and V is TRBV29-1; maybe TRBD2 (6 bases). Per the germline V gene, CDR1 is SQVTM and CDR2 is ANQGSEA. The CDR3 covers 11 residues. The V end lost 4 bases, the J end lost 7 bases, and 11 bases lay between the germline ends.

This clonotype was recorded a few times. The V call is TRBV20-1, the J call TRBJ2-7, with TRBD2 matching 14 bases. Germline V gene data show CDR1 as DFQATT and CDR2 as SNEGSKA (reference sequence). With V trimmed by 2 bases and J by 6 bases, 6 bases remained unmatched. The CDR3 runs to 15 residues. As DNA, the CDR3 is TGCAGTGCTAGAAGGACTAGCGGGGGGCTCTCCGAGCAGTACTTC. It is translated as CSARRTSGGLSEQYF.

The chain is built from TRBV6-1 and TRBJ2-3; a possible D gene is TRBD2 (6 bases). Germline V gives CDR1 MNHNS, CDR2 SASEGT. Trimming left V 5 bases short and J 3 bases short, with 12 bases between. This CDR3 comprises 14 residues. The CDR3 reads CASSSPGLTDTQYF. In DNA, the CDR3 is TGTGCCAGCAGTAGTCCGGGACTTACAGATACGCAGTATTTT.

This clonotype was counted a few times. V and J are TRBV5-1 and TRBJ1-3; D not certain. The germline V gene encodes CDR1 SGHRS and CDR2 YFSETQ. This CDR3 has 13 amino acids. The V and J ends lost 4 bases and 0 bases respectively, with 5 bases between them. CDR3 bases: TGCGCCAGCAGCAGCCGCTCTGGAAACACCATATATTTT. Protein product: CASSSRSGNTIYF.

This clonotype was seen only a few times. The rearrangement uses TRBV20-1 and TRBJ2-5; 10 bases match TRBD2. The V segment lost 6 bases and the J segment 5 bases; nucleotides outside the gene matches: 9. The CDR3 runs 14 residues. Germline V CDR1 and CDR2: DFQATT, SNEGSKA (reference sequence). CDR3 protein: CSAPGTSVEETQYF. In DNA form, the CDR3 reads TGCAGTGCCCCCGGGACTAGCGTCGAGGAGACCCAGTACTTC.

This clonotype was seen more than once but under ten times. This chain connects TRBV4-2 to TRBJ2-5; D is undetermined. Trimming shortened V by 0 bases and J by 5 bases, and 4 bases separated the two germline ends. Germline V gives CDR1 LGHNA, CDR2 YNFKEQ. This CDR3 spans 12 amino acids. In nucleotides, the CDR3 is TGTGCCAGCAGCCAAGAGATGGAGACCCAGTACTTC. Protein sequence: CASSQEMETQYF.

The chain recombines TRBV4-1 with TRBJ1-2, with D maybe TRBD1 (6 bases). Germline lookup yields CDR1 MGHRA and CDR2 YSYEKL. The CDR3 runs 14 residues. The V and J ends lost 3 bases and 8 bases respectively, with 16 bases between them. The CDR3 nucleotides read TGCGCCAGCAGCCATGGGGGGCGGGAGCGGGGCTACACCTTC. Translated: CASSHGGRERGYTF.

This clonotype was seen a few times. The chain uses TRBV20-1 and TRBJ2-2; a possible D gene is TRBD1 (5 bases). This CDR3 region has 16 residues. CDR1 is DFQATT, CDR2 SNEGSKA, per germline (reference sequence). The V and J ends lost 0 bases and 3 bases respectively, with 14 bases between them. The CDR3 sequence: CSARDPAKGDTGELFF. The CDR3 nucleotides are TGCAGTGCTAGAGATCCGGCAAAAGGGGACACCGGGGAGCTGTTTTTT.

There are a few counts of this clonotype. The chain carries TRBV6-1 and TRBJ2-1, with 9 bases that match TRBD1. The J segment lost 4 bases and the V segment lost 7 bases, leaving 23 bases of the junction unmatched. Germline V gives CDR1 MNHNS, CDR2 SASEGT. The CDR3 covers 20 residues. CDR3 protein: CASKEGMGQGYRSPYNEQFF. Here the CDR3 DNA reads TGTGCCAGCAAAGAAGGAATGGGACAGGGATACAGATCACCTTACAATGAGCAGTTCTTC.

J is TRBJ2-6 and V is TRBV4-3; D gene unclear. This CDR3 contains 16 residues. Per germline, CDR1 LGHNA and CDR2 YSLEER. Trimming stripped 1 base from V and 0 bases from J, with 7 bases between. The DNA of the CDR3 is TGCGCCAGCAGCCAAGTCTTTGGCTCTGGGGCCAACGTCCTGACTTTC. It yields the protein CASSQVFGSGANVLTF.

This clonotype appeared a few times. The chain has TRBV12-3 or TRBV12-4 and TRBJ2-3; 11 positions agree with TRBD2. V lost 5 bases, J lost 5 bases, and 3 bases stayed unmatched. The CDR3 extends over 14 amino acids. The chain's CDR3 is CASSQTSGGDTQYF. The CDR3 DNA reads TGTGCCAGCAGTCAAACTAGCGGGGGAGATACGCAGTATTTT.

This clonotype was recorded many times. The rearrangement links TRBV11-3 to TRBJ2-5; D may be TRBD2 (5 bases). The length of the CDR3 is 14 residues. The germline gives CDR1 SGHNT, CDR2 YENEEA. V gave up 5 bases and J gave up 5 bases, with 15 bases separating them. The CDR3 loop reads CASSPYAGGETQYF. The CDR3 DNA reads TGTGCCAGCAGCCCTTACGCTGGAGGCGAGACCCAGTACTTC.

V and J are TRBV20-1 and TRBJ2-3; a weak D match, TRBD1 (5 bases). Germline V gives CDR1 DFQATT, CDR2 SNEGSKA (reference sequence). The CDR3 covers 13 residues. The V end lost 3 bases, the J end lost 3 bases, and 10 bases lay between the germline ends. The DNA of the CDR3 is TGCAGTGCTAGGGGGCCTCAAACAGATACGCAGTATTTT. Translation gives CSARGPQTDTQYF.

This chain links TRBV20-1 with TRBJ1-1, with a tentative D call TRBD1 (5 bases). The CDR3 totals 15 residues. Trimming cost V 0 bases and J 8 bases, with 19 bases left between them. The germline gives CDR1 DFQATT, CDR2 SNEGSKA (reference sequence). CDR3 loop: CSAREYSFSYREAFF. CDR3 nucleotide sequence: TGCAGTGCTAGAGAGTATTCCTTTTCCTACAGGGAAGCTTTCTTT.

This chain links TRBV20-1 with TRBJ2-1; D is unclear. V gave up 4 bases and J gave up 3 bases, with 22 bases separating them. The CDR3 is 17 residues long. CDR1 is DFQATT and CDR2 is SNEGSKA in the germline V gene (reference sequence). The CDR3 DNA reads as TGCAGTGCTAAAGATCCCCTTCGCGAGGTTTACTACAATGAGCAGTTCTTC. Amino acid sequence: CSAKDPLREVYYNEQFF.

V usage is TRBV5-1 and J usage is TRBJ2-7, with 8 positions matching TRBD1. CDR1 is SGHRS and CDR2 is YFSETQ in the germline V gene. This CDR3 contains 16 residues. The junction had 6 bases not matched to a gene; V was cut back by 1 base and J by 0 bases. The CDR3 DNA is TGCGCCAGCAGCTTGACCGCCGGGACAGGCTCCTACGAGCAGTACTTC. Protein: CASSLTAGTGSYEQYF.